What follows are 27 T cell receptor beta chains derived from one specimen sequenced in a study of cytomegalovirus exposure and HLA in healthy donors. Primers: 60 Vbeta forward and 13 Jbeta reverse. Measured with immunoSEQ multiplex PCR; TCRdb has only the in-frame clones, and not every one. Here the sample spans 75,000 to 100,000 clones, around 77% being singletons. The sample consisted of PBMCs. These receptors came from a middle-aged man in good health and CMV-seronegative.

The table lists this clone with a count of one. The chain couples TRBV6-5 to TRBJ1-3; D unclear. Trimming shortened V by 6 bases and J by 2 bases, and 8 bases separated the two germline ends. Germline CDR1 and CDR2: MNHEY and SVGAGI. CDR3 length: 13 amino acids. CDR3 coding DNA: TGTGCCAGCAGGGAGGTGGCTGGAAACACCATATATTTT. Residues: CASREVAGNTIYF.

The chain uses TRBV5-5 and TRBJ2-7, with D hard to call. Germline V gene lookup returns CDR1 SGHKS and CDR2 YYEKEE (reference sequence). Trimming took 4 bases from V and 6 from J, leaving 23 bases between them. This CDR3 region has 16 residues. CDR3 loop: CASSAQGGGLTIEQYF. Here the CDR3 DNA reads TGTGCCAGCAGCGCCCAAGGTGGTGGGCTGACAATCGAGCAGTACTTC.

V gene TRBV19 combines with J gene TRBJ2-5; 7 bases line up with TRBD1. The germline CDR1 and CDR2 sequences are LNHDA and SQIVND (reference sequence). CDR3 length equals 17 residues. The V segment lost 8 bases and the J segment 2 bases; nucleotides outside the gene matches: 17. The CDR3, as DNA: TGTGCCAGTGGGACGGTCCCCGCAGGGGGAACACAAGAGACCCAGTACTTC. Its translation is CASGTVPAGGTQETQYF.

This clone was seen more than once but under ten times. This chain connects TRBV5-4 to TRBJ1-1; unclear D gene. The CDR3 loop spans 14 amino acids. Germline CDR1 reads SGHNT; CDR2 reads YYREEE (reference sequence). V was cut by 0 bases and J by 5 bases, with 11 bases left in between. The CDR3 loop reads CASSLGRVGTEAFF. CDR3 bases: TGTGCCAGCAGCTTGGGGAGGGTTGGAACTGAAGCTTTCTTT. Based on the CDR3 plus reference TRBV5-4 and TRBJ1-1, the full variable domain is ETGVTQSPTHLIKTRGQQVTLRCSSQSGHNTVSWYQQALGQGPQFIFQYYREEENGRGNFPPRFSGLQFPNYSSELNVNALELDDSALYLCASSLGRVGTEAFFGQGTRLTVV.

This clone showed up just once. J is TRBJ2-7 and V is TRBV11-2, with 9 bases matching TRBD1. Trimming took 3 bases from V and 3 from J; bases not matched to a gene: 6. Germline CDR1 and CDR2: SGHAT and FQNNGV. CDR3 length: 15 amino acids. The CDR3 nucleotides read TGTGCCAGCAGCTTTATTGGACAGGGGAACTACGAGCAGTACTTC. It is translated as CASSFIGQGNYEQYF.

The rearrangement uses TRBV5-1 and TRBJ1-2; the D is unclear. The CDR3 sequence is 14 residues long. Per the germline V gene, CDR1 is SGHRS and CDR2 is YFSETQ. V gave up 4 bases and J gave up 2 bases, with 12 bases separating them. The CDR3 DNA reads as TGCGCCAGCAGCCATCGGGAGGGAAACTATGGCTACACCTTC. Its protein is CASSHREGNYGYTF.

The CDR3, as DNA: TGTGCCAGCAGCCCCCGGGGAGGGTCCAACCCCAACATTCAGTACTTC. This translates into CASSPRGGSNPNIQYF. The V call is TRBV7-8, the J call TRBJ2-4; TRBD2 aligns across 7 bases. Germline V gives CDR1 SGHVS, CDR2 FQNEAQ. The CDR3 covers 16 residues. The junction had 14 bases not matched to a gene; V was cut back by 5 bases and J by 7 bases.

The CDR3 bases are TGCAGCGTTGAGGCTAGCGGGGGGAATGAGCAGTTCTTC. Translation gives CSVEASGGNEQFF. The chain has TRBV29-1 and TRBJ2-1, with 11 bases identical to TRBD2. The germline CDR1 and CDR2 sequences are SQVTM and ANQGSEA. The ends lost 3 bases at V and 7 bases at J; junction bases unmatched: 2. This CDR3 has 13 residues.

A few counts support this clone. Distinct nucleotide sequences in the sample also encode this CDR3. CDR3 sequence reads: CASSVVGASTDTQYF. For the CDR3, the DNA is TGTGCCAGCAGCGTAGTTGGGGCTAGCACAGATACGCAGTATTTT. The V and J genes are TRBV9 and TRBJ2-3; the D gene is possibly TRBD1 (5 bases). Trimming left V 0 bases short and J 0 bases short, with 8 bases between. This CDR3 spans 15 amino acids. CDR1 and CDR2 from the germline V gene are SGDLS and YYNGEE.

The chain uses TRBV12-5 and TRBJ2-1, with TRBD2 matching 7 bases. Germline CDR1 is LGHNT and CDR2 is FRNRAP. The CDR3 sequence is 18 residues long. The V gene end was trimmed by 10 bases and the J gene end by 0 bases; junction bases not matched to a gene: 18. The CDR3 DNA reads TGTGCTACTGACTCGGGAGTTTCTAGCGGAGGCTCCTACAATGAGCAGTTCTTC. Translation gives CATDSGVSSGGSYNEQFF.

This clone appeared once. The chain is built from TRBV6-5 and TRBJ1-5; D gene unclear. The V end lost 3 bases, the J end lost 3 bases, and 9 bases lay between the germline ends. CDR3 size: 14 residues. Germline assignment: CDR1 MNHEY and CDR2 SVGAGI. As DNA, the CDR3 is TGTGCCAGCAGTTATTCCAGTAACAATCAGCCCCAGCATTTT. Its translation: CASSYSSNNQPQHF.

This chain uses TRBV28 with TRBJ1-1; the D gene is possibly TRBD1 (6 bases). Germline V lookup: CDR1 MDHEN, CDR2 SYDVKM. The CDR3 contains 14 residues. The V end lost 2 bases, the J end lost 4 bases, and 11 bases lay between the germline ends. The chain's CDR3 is CASSLGGAGTEAFF. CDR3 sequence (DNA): TGTGCCAGCAGTTTAGGGGGGGCTGGCACTGAAGCTTTCTTT.

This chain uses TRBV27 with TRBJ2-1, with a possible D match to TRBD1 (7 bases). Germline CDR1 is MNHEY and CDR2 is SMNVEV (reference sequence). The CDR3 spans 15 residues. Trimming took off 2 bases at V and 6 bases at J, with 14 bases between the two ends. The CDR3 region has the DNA TGTGCCAGCAGTTTAGGTCAGGGGGGAGTCAATGAGCAGTTCTTC. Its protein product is CASSLGQGGVNEQFF.

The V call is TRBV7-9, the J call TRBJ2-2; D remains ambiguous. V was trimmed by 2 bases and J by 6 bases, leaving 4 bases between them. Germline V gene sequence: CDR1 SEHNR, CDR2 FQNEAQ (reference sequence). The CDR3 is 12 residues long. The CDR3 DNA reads TGTGCCAGCAGCTTAACATCCGGGGAGCTGTTTTTT. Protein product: CASSLTSGELFF.

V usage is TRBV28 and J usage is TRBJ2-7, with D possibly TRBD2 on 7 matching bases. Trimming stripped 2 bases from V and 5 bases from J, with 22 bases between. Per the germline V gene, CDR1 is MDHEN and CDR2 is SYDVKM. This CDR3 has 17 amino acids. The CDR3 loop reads CASSLAGRGPGANEQYF. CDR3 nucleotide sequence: TGTGCCAGCAGTTTAGCCGGGCGGGGGCCCGGCGCCAACGAGCAGTACTTC.

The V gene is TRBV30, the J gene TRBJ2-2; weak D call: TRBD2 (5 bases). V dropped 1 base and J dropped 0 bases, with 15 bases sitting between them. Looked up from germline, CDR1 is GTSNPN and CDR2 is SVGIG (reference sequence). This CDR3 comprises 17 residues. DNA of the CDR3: TGTGCCTGGAGTGCGATCGGACTTAACGCGAACACCGGGGAGCTGTTTTTT. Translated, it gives CAWSAIGLNANTGELFF.

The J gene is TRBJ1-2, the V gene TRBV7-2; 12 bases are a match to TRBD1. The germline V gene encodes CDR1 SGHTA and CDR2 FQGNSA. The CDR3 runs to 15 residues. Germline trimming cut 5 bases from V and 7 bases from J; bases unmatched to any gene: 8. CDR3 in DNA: TGTGCCAGCAGCCCCACGGGACAGGGGGCTTTTGGCTACACCTTC. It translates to CASSPTGQGAFGYTF.

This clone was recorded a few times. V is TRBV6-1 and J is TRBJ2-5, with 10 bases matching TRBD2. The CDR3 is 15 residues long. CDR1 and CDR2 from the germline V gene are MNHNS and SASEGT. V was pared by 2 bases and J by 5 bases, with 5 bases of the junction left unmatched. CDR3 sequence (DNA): TGTGCCAGCAGTGAACTAGCGGGAGCGTTGGAGACCCAGTACTTC. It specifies CASSELAGALETQYF.

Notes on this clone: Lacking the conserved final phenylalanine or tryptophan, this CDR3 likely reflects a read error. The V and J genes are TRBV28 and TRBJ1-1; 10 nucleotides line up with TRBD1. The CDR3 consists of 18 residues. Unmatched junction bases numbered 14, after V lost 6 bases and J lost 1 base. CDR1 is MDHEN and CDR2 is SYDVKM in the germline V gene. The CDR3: CASSLPGQGFIGNTEAFS. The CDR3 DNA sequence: TGTGCCAGCAGCCTGCCGGGACAGGGGTTTATTGGGAACACTGAAGCTTTCTCT.

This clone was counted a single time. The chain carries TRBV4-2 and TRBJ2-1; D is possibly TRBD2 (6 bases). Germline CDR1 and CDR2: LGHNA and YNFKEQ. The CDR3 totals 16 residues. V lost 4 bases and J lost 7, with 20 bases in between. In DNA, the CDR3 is TGTGCCAGCAGCCGATCCGACCCCCGGGGAGGTAATGAGCAGTTCTTC. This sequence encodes CASSRSDPRGGNEQFF.

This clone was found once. The chain's CDR3 is CASREGGRETQYF. Here the CDR3 DNA reads TGTGCAAGCAGAGAGGGGGGGAGGGAGACCCAGTACTTC. This chain connects TRBV12-2 to TRBJ2-5; the table's D call TRBD2 went unverified against the DNA. TRBV12-2 is reported as a pseudogene. CDR3 length equals 13 residues.

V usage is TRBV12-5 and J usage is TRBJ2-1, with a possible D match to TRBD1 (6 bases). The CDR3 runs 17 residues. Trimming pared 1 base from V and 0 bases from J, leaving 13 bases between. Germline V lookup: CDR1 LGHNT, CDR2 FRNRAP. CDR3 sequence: CASGLGGKGGSYNEQFF. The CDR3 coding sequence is TGTGCTAGTGGTTTGGGGGGGAAAGGGGGCTCCTACAATGAGCAGTTCTTC. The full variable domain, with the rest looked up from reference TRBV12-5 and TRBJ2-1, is DARVTQTPRHKVTEMGQEVTMRCQPILGHNTVFWYRQTMMQGLELLAYFRNRAPLDDSGMPKDRFSAEMPDATLATLKIQPSEPRDSAVYFCASGLGGKGGSYNEQFFGPGTRLTVL.

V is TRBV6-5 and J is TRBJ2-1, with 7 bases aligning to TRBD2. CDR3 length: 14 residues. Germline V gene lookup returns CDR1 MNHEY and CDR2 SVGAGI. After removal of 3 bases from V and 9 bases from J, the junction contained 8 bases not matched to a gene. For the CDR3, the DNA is TGTGCCAGCAGTTATTCTAGCGGCTCAGGTGAGCAGTTCTTC. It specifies CASSYSSGSGEQFF.

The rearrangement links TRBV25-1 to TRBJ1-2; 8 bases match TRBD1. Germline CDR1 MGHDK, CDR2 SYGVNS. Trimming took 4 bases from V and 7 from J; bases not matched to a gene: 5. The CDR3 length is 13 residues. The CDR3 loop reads CASSGQGAGGYTF. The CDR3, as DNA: TGTGCCAGCAGTGGGCAGGGGGCCGGTGGCTACACCTTC.

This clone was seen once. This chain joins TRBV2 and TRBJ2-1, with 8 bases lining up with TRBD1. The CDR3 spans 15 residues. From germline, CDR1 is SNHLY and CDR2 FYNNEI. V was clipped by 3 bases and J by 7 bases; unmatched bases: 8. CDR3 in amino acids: CASSDGQGAVNEQFF. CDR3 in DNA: TGTGCCAGCAGTGACGGGCAGGGGGCTGTGAATGAGCAGTTCTTC.

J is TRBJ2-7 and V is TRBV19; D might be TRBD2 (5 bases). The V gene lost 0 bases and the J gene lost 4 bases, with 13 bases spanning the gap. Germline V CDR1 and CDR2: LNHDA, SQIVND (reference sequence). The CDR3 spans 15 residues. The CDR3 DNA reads TGTGCCAGTAGTATAGATTGGTCGGAGCGGTACGAGCAGTACTTC. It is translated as CASSIDWSERYEQYF. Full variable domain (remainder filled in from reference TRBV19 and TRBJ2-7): DGGITQSPKYLFRKEGQNVTLSCEQNLNHDAMYWYRQDPGQGLRLIYYSQIVNDFQKGDIAEGYSVSREKKESFPLTVTSAQKNPTAFYLCASSIDWSERYEQYFGPGTRLTVT.

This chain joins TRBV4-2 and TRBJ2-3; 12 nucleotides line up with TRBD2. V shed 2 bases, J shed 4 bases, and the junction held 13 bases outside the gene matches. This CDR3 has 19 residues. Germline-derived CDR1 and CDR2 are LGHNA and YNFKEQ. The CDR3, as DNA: TGTGCCAGCAGCCAATTACTAGCGGGAGGATTGCCGAGCCCAGATACGCAGTATTTT. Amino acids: CASSQLLAGGLPSPDTQYF.